Reported below is one T cell receptor (beta chain). Its antigen remains unknown. Some clones are missing from TCRdb's copy, which holds only in-frame ones; the method was immunoSEQ multiplex PCR. The repertoire consists of more than 300,000 clones, with about 86% occurring once and the leading ten covering roughly 1.9%. This specimen belongs to a study of Ad26.COV2.S vaccination and SARS-CoV-2 variants. The CDR3 contains 13 residues. The V gene lost 3 bases and the J gene lost 6 bases, with 9 bases spanning the gap. Germline V gene data show CDR1 as SGHTA and CDR2 as FQGNSA. Points from the study as a whole: Reports say spike-specific CD8+ and CD4+ T cell responses covered substantial breadth after vaccination. Vaccine and placebo recipients had similar non-spike TCR breadth.

Stated treatment: about 20 received Ad26.COV2.S at low or high dose, single or two shots; roughly five received placebo; per-sample allocation not given. Collection of samples fell on day 63 after the first vaccine or placebo injection. This specimen was peripheral blood, taken in a trial of Ad26.COV2.S vaccine versus placebo. The receptor comes from a person between 18 and 60 years old who received the Ad26.COV2.S COVID-19 vaccine or a placebo. This rearrangement joins TRBV7-2 to TRBJ1-5; D gene ambiguous. In DNA, the CDR3 is TGTGCCAGCAGCTTCTTAAGGGCTCAGCCCCAGCATTTT. Protein: CASSFLRAQPQHF.